This entry lists 13 T cell receptor beta chains sequenced from one sample in a study of blood T cell repertoires in COVID-19 (dated by TCRdb to the early 2020s). The library relied on the immunoSEQ multiplex PCR assay. Imported from immuneACCESS, the table was reduced by TCRdb to in-frame sequences with V and J called. These copies leave out some clones; in studies compared against another copy, an unresolved V gene accounts for under half, and the cause of the remainder is not known. The sample includes approximately 170,000 clones, with approximately 82% observed a single time. About 4.6% of the sample is taken by the ten largest. Sample: PBMCs or T cells enriched from blood (not recorded which). Every receptor here comes from a woman in her fifties or sixties who had recovered from COVID-19.

The chain uses TRBV28 and TRBJ1-6; weak D call: TRBD1 (6 bases). The CDR3 spans 12 residues. Germline V gene sequence: CDR1 MDHEN, CDR2 SYDVKM. V dropped 6 bases and J dropped 10 bases, with 10 bases sitting between them. CDR3 DNA: TGTGCCAGCAGGATGGACAGATCACCCCTCCACTTT. Protein product: CASRMDRSPLHF.

This rearrangement joins TRBV12-3 or TRBV12-4 to TRBJ2-2; D not certain. V was pared by 6 bases and J by 7 bases, with 9 bases between. The CDR3 runs to 12 residues. Here the CDR3 DNA reads TGTGCCAGCAGCCCTTGGAGCGGGGAGCTGTTTTTT. Translation gives CASSPWSGELFF.

The chain employs TRBV18 and TRBJ1-1; a possible D gene is TRBD1 (6 bases). The germline V gene has CDR1 KGHSH and CDR2 LQKENI. The CDR3 runs 15 residues. Trimming stripped 3 bases from V and 1 base from J, with 12 bases between. CDR3 loop: CASSPWGGRNTEAFF. The CDR3 DNA follows: TGTGCCAGCTCACCTTGGGGGGGGCGGAACACTGAAGCTTTCTTT. Filled out from reference TRBV18 and TRBJ1-1, the complete variable domain reads NAGVMQNPRHLVRRRGQEARLRCSPMKGHSHVYWYRQLPEEGLKFMVYLQKENIIDESGMPKERFSAEFPKEGPSILRIQQVVRGDSAAYFCASSPWGGRNTEAFFGQGTRLTVV.

The CDR3 region is CASSYAGTGDVGTEAFF. The DNA for the CDR3 is TGTGCCAGCAGTTACGCCGGGACAGGGGATGTAGGCACTGAAGCTTTCTTT. The chain employs TRBV6-2 or TRBV6-3 and TRBJ1-1; 10 bases fit TRBD1. The germline gives CDR1 MNHEY, CDR2 SVGEGT. This CDR3 is built from 17 residues. After removal of 2 bases from V and 4 bases from J, the junction contained 10 bases not matched to a gene.

The chain has TRBV5-5 and TRBJ2-3; 8 bases map to TRBD2. Germline values: CDR1 SGHKS, CDR2 YYEKEE (reference sequence). The CDR3 consists of 16 residues. Trimming at V came to 3 bases and at J to 6 bases, leaving 12 bases not matched to a gene. Here the CDR3 DNA reads TGTGCCAGCAGCTCCGCCGAGCGGGGGCCGGGGGATACGCAGTATTTT. It is translated as CASSSAERGPGDTQYF.

The chain carries TRBV5-1 and TRBJ1-5, with 9 nucleotides matching TRBD1. Germline loops: CDR1 SGHRS, CDR2 YFSETQ. CDR3 size: 14 residues. After removal of 4 bases from V and 5 bases from J, the junction contained 4 bases not matched to a gene. CDR3 loop: CASSQTGGDQPQHF. In DNA form, the CDR3 reads TGCGCCAGCAGCCAGACAGGGGGTGATCAGCCCCAGCATTTT. Drawing the rest from reference TRBV5-1 and TRBJ1-5, the complete variable domain is KAGVTQTPRYLIKTRGQQVTLSCSPISGHRSVSWYQQTPGQGLQFLFEYFSETQRNKGNFPGRFSGRQFSNSRSEMNVSTLELGDSALYLCASSQTGGDQPQHFGDGTRLSIL.

This chain joins TRBV28 and TRBJ2-5; 7 bases are a match to TRBD2. Germline V gene lookup returns CDR1 MDHEN and CDR2 SYDVKM. The ends lost 2 bases at V and 3 bases at J; junction bases unmatched: 0. The CDR3 runs 13 residues. CDR3 in amino acids: CASSLGGEETQYF. In DNA, the CDR3 is TGTGCCAGCAGTTTAGGGGGGGAAGAGACCCAGTACTTC. The whole variable domain, remainder taken from reference TRBV28 and TRBJ2-5, is DVKVTQSSRYLVKRTGEKVFLECVQDMDHENMFWYRQDPGLGLRLIYFSYDVKMKEKGDIPEGYSVSREKKERFSLILESASTNQTSMYLCASSLGGEETQYFGPGTRLLVL.

This chain joins TRBV29-1 and TRBJ2-1, with D possibly matching TRBD1 (6 bases). V shed 5 bases and J shed 6 bases, with 17 bases lying between them. Germline lookup yields CDR1 SQVTM and CDR2 ANQGSEA. The CDR3 totals 14 residues. The CDR3 DNA reads TGCAGCGTTTGGTTAAGGGGGACATTCAATGAGCAGTTCTTC. Amino acids: CSVWLRGTFNEQFF.

As for this clone: The DNA is omitted, as the CDR3 cannot be located on it reliably, and the CDR3 follows TCRdb's listing. The gene calls are TRBV27 and TRBJ2-6; the table's D call TRBD1 went unverified against the DNA. Per germline, CDR1 MNHEY and CDR2 SMNVEV (reference sequence). The CDR3 spans 15 amino acids, including both terminal residues. CDR3 sequence reads: CASSSSGRTSSVLTF.

The J gene is TRBJ2-2, the V gene TRBV2, with TRBD2 identical over 11 bases. Germline V gene sequence: CDR1 SNHLY, CDR2 FYNNEI. Trimming at V came to 4 bases and at J to 0 bases, leaving 4 bases not matched to a gene. The CDR3 spans 17 residues. The CDR3 DNA reads as TGTGCCAGCAGTGCGGCTAGCGGGGGGTCGAACACCGGGGAGCTGTTTTTT. This encodes CASSAASGGSNTGELFF.

The rearrangement links TRBV5-1 to TRBJ2-7; D perhaps matches TRBD2 (6 bases). The CDR3 consists of 14 residues. Trimming cost V 0 bases and J 3 bases, with 10 bases left between them. Germline CDR1 and CDR2: SGHRS and YFSETQ. CDR3 protein: CASSLAGGDYEQYV. CDR3 in DNA: TGCGCCAGCAGCTTGGCGGGCGGGGACTACGAGCAGTACGTC.

The V and J genes are TRBV28 and TRBJ1-2; D not certain. This CDR3 has 15 residues. CDR1 MDHEN and CDR2 SYDVKM come from the germline V gene. Trimming left V 2 bases short and J 2 bases short, with 12 bases between. For the CDR3, the DNA is TGTGCCAGCAGTTTAGATGAGGAGACGAACTATGGCTACACCTTC. It translates to CASSLDEETNYGYTF.

The rearrangement uses TRBV7-3 and TRBJ2-3; the match to TRBD1 covers 10 bases. The CDR3 loop spans 14 amino acids. Trimming cost V 5 bases and J 6 bases; bases outside gene matches: 5. Germline values: CDR1 SGHTA, CDR2 FQGTGA. CDR3 residues: CASSTQDRGDTQYF. The CDR3 DNA reads as TGTGCCAGCAGCACCCAGGACAGGGGGGATACGCAGTATTTT.